Below are 14 T cell receptor beta chains sequenced from a single sample in a study of Graves' ophthalmopathy and Graves' hyperthyroidism (dated by TCRdb to 2017 to 2018). The instrument was an Illumina HiSeq 2000. TCR beta CDR3 regions were amplified from RNA transcripts for repertoire sequencing. A first-round RT-PCR used HTBI primers with the Qiagen OneStep RT-PCR kit, followed by a second-round multiplex PCR, size selection and purification. TCRdb reanalyzed the raw reads on its own, using fastp at Q25 for trimming and MiXCR for clone calling, and kept in-frame beta chains. Rows with one shared CDR3 protein collapse into an entry with the most common genes and DNA. For this sample the table gives hundreds of thousands of distinct CDR3 sequences, of which about two fifths were detected only once. Roughly 3% of the sample comes from the top ten. The source material was peripheral blood. All receptors derive from an adult man with Graves' ophthalmopathy.

A remark on this clonotype: One end of the junction varies from germline; a read error may be responsible. The chain couples TRBV6-5 to TRBJ2-6, with a tentative D call TRBD1 (5 bases). Per germline, CDR1 MNHEY and CDR2 SVGAGI. This CDR3 has 14 residues. The CDR3 here is CAISEDSWANVLTF. The CDR3 nucleotides read TGTGCCATCAGTGAAGACAGTTGGGCCAACGTCCTGACTTTC.

This sequence joins TRBV24-1 and TRBJ2-3; a weak D match, TRBD2 (5 bases). CDR1 and CDR2 from the germline V gene are KGHDR and SFDVKD. The ends were cut back, 0 bases at V and 6 bases at J, with 9 bases in the middle. This CDR3 has 14 amino acids. This chain's CDR3 is CATSDLNSGDTQYF. Written as DNA, the CDR3 is TGTGCCACCAGTGATTTGAATTCGGGGGATACGCAGTATTTT.

In its sample, this clonotype was seen many times. This rearrangement joins TRBV25-1 to TRBJ2-1; D is ambiguous. This CDR3 has 12 residues. Germline lookup yields CDR1 MGHDK and CDR2 SYGVNS. The germline V and J ends were trimmed by 4 bases and 4 bases, with 5 bases remaining between them. The DNA for the CDR3 is TGTGCCAGCAGTGTCCAGTACAATGAGCAGTTCTTC. It specifies CASSVQYNEQFF.

This clonotype was found once. A read error may be the cause here, since a much bigger clone is one base away. This chain uses TRBV25-1 with TRBJ1-2; D is undetermined. Looked up from germline, CDR1 is MGHDK and CDR2 is SYGVNS. The CDR3 contains 15 residues. CDR3 bases: TGTGCCAGCAGCGTAGAAGTGTATCTTAACTATGGCTACATCTTC. The encoded protein is CASSVEVYLNYGYIF.

This clonotype was observed a few times. The V gene is TRBV27, the J gene TRBJ1-2, with 11 positions matching TRBD1. The CDR3 has 14 residues. The V and J ends lost 5 bases and 10 bases, in that order; junction bases with no gene match: 9. Germline V CDR1 and CDR2: MNHEY, SMNVEV (reference sequence). The CDR3 region is CASSLTGTGGDYTF. The CDR3 nucleotides are TGTGCCAGCAGTCTCACCGGGACAGGGGGTGACTACACCTTC.

The sample holds one count of this clonotype. The chain is built from TRBV20-1 and TRBJ2-7; 9 bases are shared with TRBD1. V lost 2 bases to trimming and J lost 2 bases; unmatched junction nucleotides: 4. The germline gives CDR1 DFQATT, CDR2 SNEGSKA (reference sequence). The CDR3 has 14 residues. Here the CDR3 DNA reads TGCAGTGCTAGATCTACAGGGGGCCCCTACGAGCAGTACTTC. Translating gives CSARSTGGPYEQYF.

This clonotype was observed many times. The J gene is TRBJ1-5, the V gene TRBV24-1; D ambiguous. CDR3 size: 15 residues. V lost 6 bases and J lost 3, with 14 bases in between. Germline V gives CDR1 KGHDR, CDR2 SFDVKD. The CDR3 sequence is CATSTSDGFNQPQHF. The CDR3 region has the DNA TGTGCCACCAGTACATCCGACGGTTTCAATCAGCCCCAGCATTTT.

This clonotype was found a few times. The chain is built from TRBV27 and TRBJ1-2, with D possibly TRBD1 on 6 matching bases. Germline V CDR1 and CDR2: MNHEY, SMNVEV (reference sequence). CDR3 length: 12 amino acids. Trimming pared 5 bases from V and 8 bases from J, leaving 12 bases between. Here the CDR3 DNA reads TGTGCCAGCAGTAACACAGGGTACGGCTACACCTTC. Encoded protein: CASSNTGYGYTF.

The rearrangement joins TRBV2 to TRBJ1-6; 7 nucleotides line up with TRBD1. CDR3 length equals 14 residues. From germline, CDR1 is SNHLY and CDR2 FYNNEI. The V segment lost 6 bases and the J segment 7 bases; nucleotides outside the gene matches: 6. The CDR3 sequence: CASSALQGNSPLHF. The CDR3 coding sequence is TGTGCCAGCAGCGCCTTACAGGGGAATTCACCCCTCCACTTT.

CDR3 in amino acids: CSAPGLAYSREQYF. The DNA for the CDR3 is TGCAGTGCTCCCGGACTAGCCTATTCTCGCGAGCAGTACTTC. This sequence joins TRBV20-1 and TRBJ2-7; the match to TRBD2 covers 8 bases. This CDR3 has 14 residues. CDR1 is DFQATT and CDR2 is SNEGSKA in the germline V gene (reference sequence). Trimming took 5 bases from V and 6 from J; bases not matched to a gene: 12.

The gene calls are TRBV29-1 and TRBJ1-1, with 9 bases fitting TRBD1. Losses at the gene ends were 8 bases for V and 4 bases for J; bases not matched to a gene: 11. The CDR3 has 14 residues. The germline gives CDR1 SQVTM, CDR2 ANQGSEA. CDR3 DNA: TGCAGCACTGGGGAAACAGGGGGCAGCACTGAAGCTTTCTTT. Amino acids: CSTGETGGSTEAFF.

At least ten counts were recorded for this clonotype. This chain connects TRBV14 to TRBJ2-7; a possible D gene is TRBD1 (6 bases). Trimming took 2 bases from V and 4 from J, leaving 9 bases between them. CDR3 length equals 13 residues. The germline gives CDR1 SGHDN, CDR2 FVKESK. This chain's CDR3 is CASSQSQGYEQYF. The CDR3 DNA reads as TGTGCCAGCAGCCAAAGTCAGGGGTACGAGCAGTACTTC.

This clonotype occurred many times. This chain uses TRBV7-8 with TRBJ1-2, with a weak D call TRBD1 (6 bases). CDR3 length: 14 residues. Per the germline V gene, CDR1 is SGHVS and CDR2 is FQNEAQ. Trimming removed 4 bases from V and 6 bases from J, with 15 bases in between. CDR3 in DNA: TGTGCCAGCAGCTCCGAAGACAGGCTCCATGGCTACACCTTC. It is translated as CASSSEDRLHGYTF.

For this clonotype: A much larger clone lies a single base off, so this may be a read error. V and J are TRBV20-1 and TRBJ1-4; tentatively, D is TRBD1 (5 bases). There are 14 residues in the CDR3. V lost 3 bases to trimming and J lost 8 bases, with 16 bases between them. Germline V gene sequence: CDR1 DFQATT, CDR2 SNEGSKA (reference sequence). The CDR3 sequence is CSARGGSGSEKLFF. CDR3 DNA: TGCAGTGCTAGGGGGGGTTCGGGGAGCGAAAAACTGTTTTTT.